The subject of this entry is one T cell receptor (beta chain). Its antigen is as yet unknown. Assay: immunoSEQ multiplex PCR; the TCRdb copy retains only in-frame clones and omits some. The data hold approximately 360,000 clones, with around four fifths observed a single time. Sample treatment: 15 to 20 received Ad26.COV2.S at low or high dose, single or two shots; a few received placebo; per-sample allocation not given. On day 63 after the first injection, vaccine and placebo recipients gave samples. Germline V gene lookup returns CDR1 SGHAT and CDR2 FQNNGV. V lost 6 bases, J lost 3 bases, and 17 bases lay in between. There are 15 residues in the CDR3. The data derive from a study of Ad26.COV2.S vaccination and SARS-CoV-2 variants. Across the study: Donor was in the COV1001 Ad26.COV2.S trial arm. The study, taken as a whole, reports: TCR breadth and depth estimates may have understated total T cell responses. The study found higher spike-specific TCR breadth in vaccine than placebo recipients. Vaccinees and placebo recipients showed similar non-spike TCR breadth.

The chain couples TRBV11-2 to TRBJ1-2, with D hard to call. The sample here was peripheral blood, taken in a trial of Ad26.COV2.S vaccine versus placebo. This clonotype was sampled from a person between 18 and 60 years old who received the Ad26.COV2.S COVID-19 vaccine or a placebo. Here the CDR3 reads CASRPLRGTYYGYTF. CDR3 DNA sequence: TGTGCCAGCAGACCACTTCGGGGTACTTACTATGGCTACACCTTC. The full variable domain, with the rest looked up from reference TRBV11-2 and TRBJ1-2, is EAGVAQSPRYKIIEKRQSVAFWCNPISGHATLYWYQQILGQGPKLLIQFQNNGVVDDSQLPKDRFSAERLKGVDSTLKIQPAKLEDSAVYLCASRPLRGTYYGYTFGSGTRLTVV.